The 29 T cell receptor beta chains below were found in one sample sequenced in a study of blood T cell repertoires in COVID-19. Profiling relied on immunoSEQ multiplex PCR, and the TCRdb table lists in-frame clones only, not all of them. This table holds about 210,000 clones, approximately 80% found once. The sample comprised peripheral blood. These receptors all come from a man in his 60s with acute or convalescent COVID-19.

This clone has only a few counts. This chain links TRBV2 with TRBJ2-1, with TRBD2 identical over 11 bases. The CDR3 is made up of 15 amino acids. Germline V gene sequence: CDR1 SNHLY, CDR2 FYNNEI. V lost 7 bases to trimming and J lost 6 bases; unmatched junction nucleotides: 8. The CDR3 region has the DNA TGTGCCAGCACCTTGGGACTAGCGGTCTTCAATGAGCAGTTCTTC. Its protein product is CASTLGLAVFNEQFF.

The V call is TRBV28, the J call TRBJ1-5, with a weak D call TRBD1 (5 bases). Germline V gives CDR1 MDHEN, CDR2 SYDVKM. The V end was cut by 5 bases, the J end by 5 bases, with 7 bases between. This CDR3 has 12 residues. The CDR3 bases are TGTGCCAGCAGTCAGGGTTATCAGCCCCAGCATTTT. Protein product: CASSQGYQPQHF. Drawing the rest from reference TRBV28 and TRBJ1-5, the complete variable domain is DVKVTQSSRYLVKRTGEKVFLECVQDMDHENMFWYRQDPGLGLRLIYFSYDVKMKEKGDIPEGYSVSREKKERFSLILESASTNQTSMYLCASSQGYQPQHFGDGTRLSIL.

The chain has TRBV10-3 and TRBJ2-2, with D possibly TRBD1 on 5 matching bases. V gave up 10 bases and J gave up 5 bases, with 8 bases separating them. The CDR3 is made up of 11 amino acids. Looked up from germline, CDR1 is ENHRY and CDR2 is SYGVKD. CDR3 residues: CATQGTGELFF. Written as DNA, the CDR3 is TGTGCCACTCAGGGTACCGGGGAGCTGTTTTTT.

CDR3 nucleotides: TGTGCCACCAGCATTAGCGGGAGATCCAAAAACATTCAGTACTTC. This gives the protein CATSISGRSKNIQYF. The chain employs TRBV15 and TRBJ2-4, with TRBD2 identical over 9 bases. Per the germline V gene, CDR1 is LNHNV and CDR2 is YYDKDF (reference sequence). V trimming: 4 bases; J trimming: 2 bases; junction bases outside the gene matches: 3. CDR3 length equals 15 residues.

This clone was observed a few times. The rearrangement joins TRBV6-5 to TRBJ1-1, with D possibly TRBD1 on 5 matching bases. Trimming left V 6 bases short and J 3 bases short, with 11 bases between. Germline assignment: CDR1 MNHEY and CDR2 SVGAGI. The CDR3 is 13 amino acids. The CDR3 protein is CASRWGRDTEAFF. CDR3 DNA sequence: TGTGCCAGCAGATGGGGCAGGGACACTGAAGCTTTCTTT.

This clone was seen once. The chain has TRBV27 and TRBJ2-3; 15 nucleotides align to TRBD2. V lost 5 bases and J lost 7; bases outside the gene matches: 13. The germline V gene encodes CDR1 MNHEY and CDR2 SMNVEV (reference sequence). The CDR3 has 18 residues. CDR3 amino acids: CASSPGTSGGPGENTQYF. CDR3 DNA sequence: TGTGCCAGCAGTCCTGGGACTAGCGGGGGGCCGGGGGAAAATACGCAGTATTTT.

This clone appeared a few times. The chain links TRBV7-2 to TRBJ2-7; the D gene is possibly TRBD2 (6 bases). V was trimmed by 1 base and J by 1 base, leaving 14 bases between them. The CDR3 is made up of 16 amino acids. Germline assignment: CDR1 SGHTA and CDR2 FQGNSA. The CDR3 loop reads CASSLGREAGSYEQYF. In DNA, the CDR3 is TGTGCCAGCAGCTTAGGAAGGGAGGCGGGATCCTACGAGCAGTACTTC.

The DNA for the CDR3 is TGTGCCAGCAGTTACTTGGGACTAGCAGATGAGCAGTTCTTC. Its translation is CASSYLGLADEQFF. The rearrangement links TRBV6-5 to TRBJ2-1; the match to TRBD2 covers 9 bases. V dropped 1 base and J dropped 8; count of bases not matched to a gene: 3. CDR3 size: 14 residues. CDR1 and CDR2 (germline): MNHEY, SVGAGI.

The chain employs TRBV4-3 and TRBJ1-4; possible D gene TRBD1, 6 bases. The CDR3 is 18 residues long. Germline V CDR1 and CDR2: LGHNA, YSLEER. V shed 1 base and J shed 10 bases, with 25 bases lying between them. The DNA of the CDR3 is TGCGCCAGCAGCCAAGTGGGGGCAGGTCGAAGTAAGCGGGGAAAACTGTTTTTT. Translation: CASSQVGAGRSKRGKLFF.

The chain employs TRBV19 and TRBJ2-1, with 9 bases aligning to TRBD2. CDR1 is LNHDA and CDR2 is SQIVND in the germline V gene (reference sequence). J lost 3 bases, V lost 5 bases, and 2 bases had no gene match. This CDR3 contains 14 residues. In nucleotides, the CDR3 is TGTGCCAGTAGTGCGGGGGGGAGCTACAATGAGCAGTTCTTC. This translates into CASSAGGSYNEQFF.

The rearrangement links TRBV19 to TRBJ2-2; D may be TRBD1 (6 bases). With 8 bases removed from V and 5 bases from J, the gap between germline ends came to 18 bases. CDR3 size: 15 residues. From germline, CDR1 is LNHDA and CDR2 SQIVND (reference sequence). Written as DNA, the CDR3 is TGTGCCAGTTCCTCCGGGACAATCAGAACCGGGGAGCTGTTTTTT. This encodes CASSSGTIRTGELFF.

The CDR3 protein is CASSGQGSEQFF. The DNA of the CDR3 is TGTGCCAGCAGTGGGCAGGGATCTGAGCAGTTCTTC. The V call is TRBV2, the J call TRBJ2-1; weak D call: TRBD1 (5 bases). This CDR3 is built from 12 residues. CDR1 and CDR2 from the germline V gene are SNHLY and FYNNEI. The V end was cut by 4 bases, the J end by 9 bases, with 10 bases between.

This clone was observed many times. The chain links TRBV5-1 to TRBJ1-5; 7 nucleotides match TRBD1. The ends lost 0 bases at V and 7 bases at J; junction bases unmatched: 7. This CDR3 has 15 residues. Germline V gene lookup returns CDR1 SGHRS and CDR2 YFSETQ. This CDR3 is CASSLAGTAGQPQHF. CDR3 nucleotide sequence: TGCGCCAGCAGCTTGGCCGGGACAGCAGGACAGCCCCAGCATTTT.

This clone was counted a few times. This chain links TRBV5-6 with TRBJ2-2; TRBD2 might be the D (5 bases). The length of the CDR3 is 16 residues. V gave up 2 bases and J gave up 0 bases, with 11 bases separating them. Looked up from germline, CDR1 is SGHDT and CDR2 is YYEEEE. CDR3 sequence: CASSLGGPANTGELFF. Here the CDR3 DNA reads TGTGCCAGCAGCTTAGGCGGGCCAGCGAACACCGGGGAGCTGTTTTTT.

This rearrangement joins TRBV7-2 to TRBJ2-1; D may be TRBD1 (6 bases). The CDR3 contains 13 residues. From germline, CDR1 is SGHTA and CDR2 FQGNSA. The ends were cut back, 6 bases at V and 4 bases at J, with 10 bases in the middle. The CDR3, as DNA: TGTGCCAGCAGGGTAGGGGGTTACAATGAGCAGTTCTTC. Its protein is CASRVGGYNEQFF. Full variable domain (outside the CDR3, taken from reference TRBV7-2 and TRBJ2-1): GAGVSQSPSNKVTEKGKDVELRCDPISGHTALYWYRQSLGQGLEFLIYFQGNSAPDKSGLPSDRFSAERTGGSVSTLTIQRTQQEDSAVYLCASRVGGYNEQFFGPGTRLTVL.

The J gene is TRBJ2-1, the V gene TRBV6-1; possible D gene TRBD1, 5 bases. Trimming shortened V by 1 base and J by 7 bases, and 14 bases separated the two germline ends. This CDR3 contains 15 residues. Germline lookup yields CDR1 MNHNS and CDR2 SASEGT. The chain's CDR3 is CASSEGWGSENEQFF. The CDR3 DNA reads TGTGCCAGCAGTGAAGGGTGGGGCAGTGAGAATGAGCAGTTCTTC.

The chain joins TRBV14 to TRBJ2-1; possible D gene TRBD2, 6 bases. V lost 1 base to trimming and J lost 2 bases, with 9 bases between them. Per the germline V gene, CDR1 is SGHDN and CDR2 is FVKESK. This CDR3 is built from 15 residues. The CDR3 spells CASSQVGGAYNEQFF. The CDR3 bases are TGTGCCAGCAGCCAAGTGGGGGGTGCCTACAATGAGCAGTTCTTC.

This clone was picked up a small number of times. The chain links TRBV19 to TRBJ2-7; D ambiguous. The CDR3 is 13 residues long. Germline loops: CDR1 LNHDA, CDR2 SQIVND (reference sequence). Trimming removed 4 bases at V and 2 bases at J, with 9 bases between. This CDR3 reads CASSTVTTYEQYF. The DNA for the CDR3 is TGTGCCAGTAGTACGGTGACAACCTACGAGCAGTACTTC.

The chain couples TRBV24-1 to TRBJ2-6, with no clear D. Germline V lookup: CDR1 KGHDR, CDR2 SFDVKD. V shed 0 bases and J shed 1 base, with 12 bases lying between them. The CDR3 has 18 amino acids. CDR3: CATSDLTPQTSGANVLTF. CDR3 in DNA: TGTGCCACCAGTGATTTGACACCCCAAACGTCTGGGGCCAACGTCCTGACTTTC.

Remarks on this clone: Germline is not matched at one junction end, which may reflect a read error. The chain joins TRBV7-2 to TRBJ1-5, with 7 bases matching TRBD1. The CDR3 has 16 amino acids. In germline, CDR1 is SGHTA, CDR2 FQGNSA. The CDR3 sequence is CASSLNTGAVNHPQHF. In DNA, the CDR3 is TGTGCCAGCAGCCTCAATACAGGGGCTGTTAATCATCCCCAGCATTTT.

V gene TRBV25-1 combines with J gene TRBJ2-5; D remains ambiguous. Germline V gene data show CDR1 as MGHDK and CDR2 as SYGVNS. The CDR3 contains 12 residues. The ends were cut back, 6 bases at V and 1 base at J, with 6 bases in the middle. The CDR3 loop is CASSPGQETQYF. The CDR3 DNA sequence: TGTGCCAGCAGCCCGGGCCAAGAGACCCAGTACTTC.

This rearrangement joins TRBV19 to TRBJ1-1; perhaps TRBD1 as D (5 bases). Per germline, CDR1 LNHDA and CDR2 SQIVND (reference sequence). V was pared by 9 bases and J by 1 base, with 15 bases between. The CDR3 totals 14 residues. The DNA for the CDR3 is TGTGCCAGCCTCAACAGGTTAGGGAACACTGAAGCTTTCTTT. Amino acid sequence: CASLNRLGNTEAFF.

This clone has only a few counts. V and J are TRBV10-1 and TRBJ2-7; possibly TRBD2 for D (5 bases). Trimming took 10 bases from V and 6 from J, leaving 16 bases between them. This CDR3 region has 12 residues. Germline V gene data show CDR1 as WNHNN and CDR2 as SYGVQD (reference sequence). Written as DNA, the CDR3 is TGCGCCAATCGACGGGATCCCCGCGAGCAGTACTTC. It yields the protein CANRRDPREQYF.

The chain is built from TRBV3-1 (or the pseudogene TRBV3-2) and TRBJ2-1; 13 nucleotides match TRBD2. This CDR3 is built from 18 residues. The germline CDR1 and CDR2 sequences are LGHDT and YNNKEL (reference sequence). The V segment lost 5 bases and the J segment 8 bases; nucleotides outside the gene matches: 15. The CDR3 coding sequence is TGTGCCAGCAGCGGCCCCACTAGCGGGAGGGCCCGGTCCGATGAGCAGTTCTTC. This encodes CASSGPTSGRARSDEQFF.

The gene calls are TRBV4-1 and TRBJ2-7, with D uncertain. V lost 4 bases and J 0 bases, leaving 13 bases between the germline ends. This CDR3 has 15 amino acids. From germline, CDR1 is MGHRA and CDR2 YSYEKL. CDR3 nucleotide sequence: TGCGCCAGCAGCCGGCCCTCCGCAAGCTCCTACGAGCAGTACTTC. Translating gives CASSRPSASSYEQYF.

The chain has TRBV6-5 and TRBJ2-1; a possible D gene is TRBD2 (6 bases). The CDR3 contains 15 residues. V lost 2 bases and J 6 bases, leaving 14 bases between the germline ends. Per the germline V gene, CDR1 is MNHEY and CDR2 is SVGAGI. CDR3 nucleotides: TGTGCCAGCAGTTACCCGGGCGGGGTCGGCAATGAGCAGTTCTTC. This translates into CASSYPGGVGNEQFF.

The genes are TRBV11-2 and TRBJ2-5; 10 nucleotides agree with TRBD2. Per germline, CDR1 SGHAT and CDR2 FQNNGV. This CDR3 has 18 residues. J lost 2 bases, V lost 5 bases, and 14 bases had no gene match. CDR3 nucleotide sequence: TGTGCCAGCAGCCGGGGCCCAGGGCTAGCGGGGGTTCAAGAGACCCAGTACTTC. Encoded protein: CASSRGPGLAGVQETQYF.

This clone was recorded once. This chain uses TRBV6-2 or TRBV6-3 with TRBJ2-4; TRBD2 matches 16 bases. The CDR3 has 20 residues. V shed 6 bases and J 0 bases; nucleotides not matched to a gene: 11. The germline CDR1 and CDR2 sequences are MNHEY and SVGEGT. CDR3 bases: TGTGCCAGCAGCACCGGGACTAGCGGGAGGGTCAACTCAGCCAAAAACATTCAGTACTTC. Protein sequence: CASSTGTSGRVNSAKNIQYF.

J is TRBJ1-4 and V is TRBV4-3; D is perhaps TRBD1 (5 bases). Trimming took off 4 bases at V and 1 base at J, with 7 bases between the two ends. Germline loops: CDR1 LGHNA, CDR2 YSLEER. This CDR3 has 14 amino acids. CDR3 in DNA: TGCGCCAGCAGCCCGGGGGGAACTAATGAAAAACTGTTTTTT. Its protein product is CASSPGGTNEKLFF.